This TCR beta chain was sequenced for a study of blood T cell repertoires in COVID-19 (dated by TCRdb to 2018 to 2020). About the investigation overall: Samples covering the acute and convalescent phases of COVID-19 were provided by collaborators in the United States, Italy and Spain. Deeply sampled blood TCRbeta repertoires from subjects exposed to, actively infected with, or recovered from COVID-19 were included in the dataset. Samples were obtained from the ongoing ImmuneRACE study (first 160 participants) and from about 1,300 subjects provided by 6 global collaborators. The repertoires were released in a freely available public database meant as a resource for research on the immune response to SARS-CoV-2. The prospective study material was composed of cDNA or gDNA derived from T cells, B-cell-depleted T cells, or PBMCs. Where available, HLA class I and class II types were taken from metadata supplied by the sample provider and were not determined by assay-based typing. A de-identified subject ID, COVID-19 status, age in years and sex were almost always included in the sample metadata. Study-wide findings and limitations: Clinical and demographic metadata were provided uncurated, with the amount varying by source and participant.

The CDR3 holds 19 amino acids from the cysteine to the phenylalanine. Only CDR3 DNA is held: 57 bases, read in frame from base 1. Whole blood was collected in K2EDTA tubes by collaborating institutions according to the institutions' own protocols. For TCRbeta analysis, collaborators shipped samples as frozen whole blood, isolated PBMCs, or DNA extracted from either of those sample types. In the case of this clone: The target of this receptor is not known. Base qualities are not at hand, and no much larger clone is one base apart.

The immunoSEQ Assay, a bias-controlled multiplex PCR, was used to amplify TCRbeta CDR3 regions from genomic DNA. Per the authors' processing: The number of nucleated cells in each sample was estimated from the amplification of reference gene primers within the assay. To quantify the absolute abundance of each unique TCRbeta CDR3 rearrangement, sequence reads were collapsed and filtered. For each sample, productive Simpson clonality was calculated as the square root of Simpson's diversity index across productive rearrangements. The table comes from immuneACCESS by way of TCRdb, which keeps in-frame sequences with V and J called. Part of the clones is missing from these tables; in studies checked, under half for an unresolved V gene and the rest for unknown reasons. That table is the source of V, J and clone size, and D and trimming were worked out from the DNA. A total of about 190,000 clones appear in this sample, 80% to 90% of them only once. Clones ranked in the top ten supply 15% to 20% of the sample.

Sequenced: peripheral blood. The TCR comes from a human donor in a cohort sampled during active COVID-19. The rearranged chain carries TRBV21-1 and TRBJ2-1; the D call in the table, TRBD1, was not verified against the DNA. TRBV21-1 is shown as a pseudogene. The CDR3 protein sequence reads: CASSKLGYEGSGGFNEQFF. The DNA sequence follows: TGTGCCAGCAGCAAATTGGGGTACGAAGGGTCAGGGGGGTTCAATGAGCAGTTCTTC.